Listed here are 22 T cell receptor beta chains from one sample, sequenced in a study of lymphopenia after photon versus proton radiotherapy. The repertoire was sequenced with immunoSEQ multiplex PCR; TCRdb's copy has only in-frame clones and lacks some. The sample includes some 33,000 clones, approximately 87% of them seen just once. The sequencing here drew on peripheral blood, taken from a patient treated with photon-based radiotherapy. These receptor sequences come from a woman in her fifties or sixties with pancreatic cancer.

The chain has TRBV7-2 and TRBJ2-7; unclear D gene. Germline V CDR1 and CDR2: SGHTA, FQGNSA. The CDR3 spans 12 residues. The V end lost 7 bases, the J end lost 6 bases, and 13 bases lay between the germline ends. The CDR3 DNA reads TGTGCCAGCACCGAGAACCTGCTCGAGCAGTACTTC. The encoded protein is CASTENLLEQYF.

J is TRBJ1-6 and V is TRBV9; 8 bases line up with TRBD1. V trimming: 4 bases; J trimming: 10 bases; junction bases outside the gene matches: 7. This CDR3 has 14 amino acids. Germline assignment: CDR1 SGDLS and CDR2 YYNGEE. The CDR3 loop reads CASSPRTGNSPLHF. The CDR3 DNA sequence: TGTGCCAGCAGCCCACGGACAGGGAACTCACCCCTCCACTTT. The full variable domain, with the rest looked up from reference TRBV9 and TRBJ1-6, is DSGVTQTPKHLITATGQRVTLRCSPRSGDLSVYWYQQSLDQGLQFLIQYYNGEERAKGNILERFSAQQFPDLHSELNLSSLELGDSALYFCASSPRTGNSPLHFGNGTRLTVT.

This clone showed up just once. The gene calls are TRBV7-6 and TRBJ2-7; D remains ambiguous. The CDR3 sequence is 14 residues long. From germline, CDR1 is SGHVS and CDR2 FNYEAQ. Trimming removed 5 bases from V and 4 bases from J, with 15 bases in between. Here the CDR3 reads CASSETTLNYEQYF. The CDR3 bases are TGTGCCAGCAGCGAAACGACACTAAATTACGAGCAGTACTTC.

The chain combines TRBV5-1 with TRBJ2-1, with TRBD2 matching over 9 bases. The CDR3 covers 14 residues. V lost 0 bases to trimming and J lost 5 bases; unmatched junction nucleotides: 0. CDR1 and CDR2 (germline): SGHRS, YFSETQ. CDR3 DNA sequence: TGCGCCAGCAGCTTGGGCGGGAGGGACAATGAGCAGTTCTTC. Translation gives CASSLGGRDNEQFF.

The V and J genes are TRBV29-1 and TRBJ2-3; weak D call: TRBD2 (6 bases). The germline V gene has CDR1 SQVTM and CDR2 ANQGSEA. This CDR3 has 16 amino acids. V lost 3 bases and J lost 6, with 22 bases in between. CDR3 coding DNA: TGCAGCGTTGAGTTACTGGAGGGCCAGAGAGGGGATACGCAGTATTTT. This codes for CSVELLEGQRGDTQYF.

The chain links TRBV10-3 to TRBJ2-7; TRBD2 is a possible D gene (6 bases). The CDR3 has 13 amino acids. Germline V gene sequence: CDR1 ENHRY, CDR2 SYGVKD. The V end lost 4 bases, the J end lost 4 bases, and 11 bases lay between the germline ends. The chain's CDR3 is CAISVDGSYEQYF. CDR3 nucleotides: TGTGCCATCAGTGTGGACGGGAGTTACGAGCAGTACTTC.

This clone was seen just once. This chain connects TRBV7-2 to TRBJ2-2, with D perhaps being TRBD1 or TRBD2 (6 bases each). The germline V and J ends were trimmed by 3 bases and 6 bases, with 14 bases remaining between them. Looked up from germline, CDR1 is SGHTA and CDR2 is FQGNSA. CDR3 size: 15 residues. CDR3 nucleotide sequence: TGTGCCAGCAGCTTTGGGGGGCGCGATCCCGGGGAGCTGTTTTTT. This gives the protein CASSFGGRDPGELFF.

Worth noting for this clone: Other DNA sequences in the same sample also yield this CDR3. The rearrangement uses TRBV27 and TRBJ2-7; D is ambiguous. Germline V gene lookup returns CDR1 MNHEY and CDR2 SMNVEV (reference sequence). V dropped 5 bases and J dropped 4 bases, with 9 bases sitting between them. This CDR3 has 12 residues. CDR3 nucleotide sequence: TGTGCCAGCAGTAGCCAAAGTTACGAGCAGTACTTC. Protein sequence: CASSSQSYEQYF.

This clone was seen only a few times. The chain uses TRBV1 and TRBJ2-7; the table calls TRBD2, which could not be checked here. TRBV1 is assigned pseudogene status. The CDR3 consists of 14 residues. CDR3 coding DNA: TGCACCAGCAGCCACCTGGGGAGCTCCTACGAGCAGTACTTC. It is translated as CTSSHLGSSYEQYF.

With respect to this clone: Other DNA sequences from this sample encode an identical CDR3 as well. The V call is TRBV9, the J call TRBJ2-2, with D uncertain. The V end was cut by 0 bases, the J end by 5 bases, with 5 bases between. The length of the CDR3 is 13 residues. Looked up from germline, CDR1 is SGDLS and CDR2 is YYNGEE. The CDR3 sequence is CASSVEGTGELFF. The CDR3 region has the DNA TGTGCCAGCAGCGTAGAAGGGACCGGGGAGCTGTTTTTT.

V usage is TRBV19 and J usage is TRBJ2-7, with D possibly being TRBD1 (5 bases). V lost 1 base and J 7 bases, leaving 14 bases between the germline ends. Per the germline V gene, CDR1 is LNHDA and CDR2 is SQIVND (reference sequence). This CDR3 region has 14 residues. The CDR3 region has the DNA TGTGCCAGTAGTATAGGGACATCGCTGGGAGAGCAGTACTTC. Translated, it gives CASSIGTSLGEQYF.

The count of this clone is one. The gene calls are TRBV6-6 and TRBJ2-7, with 11 bases matching TRBD2. J lost 3 bases, V lost 0 bases, and 4 bases had no gene match. This CDR3 contains 16 residues. Germline V gives CDR1 MNHNY, CDR2 SVGAGI (reference sequence). This CDR3 is CASSYSTSGTNYEQYF. Written as DNA, the CDR3 is TGTGCCAGCAGTTACTCGACTAGCGGGACGAACTACGAGCAGTACTTC.

This clone has only a few counts. This chain joins TRBV5-1 and TRBJ2-3; no firm D call. V was pared by 0 bases and J by 2 bases, with 10 bases between. Per the germline V gene, CDR1 is SGHRS and CDR2 is YFSETQ. The CDR3 has 15 amino acids. CDR3 sequence reads: CASSLEYGTTDTQYF. The CDR3 DNA reads TGCGCCAGCAGCTTGGAGTACGGCACCACAGATACGCAGTATTTT.

This rearrangement joins TRBV6-1 to TRBJ1-5, with D unclear. Germline lookup yields CDR1 MNHNS and CDR2 SASEGT. Trimming stripped 1 base from V and 1 base from J, with 5 bases between. The CDR3 extends over 14 amino acids. The CDR3 spells CASSEVGSNQPQHF. As DNA, the CDR3 is TGTGCCAGCAGTGAAGTGGGGAGCAATCAGCCCCAGCATTTT.

V is TRBV7-2 and J is TRBJ1-4; D ambiguous. V lost 2 bases to trimming and J lost 3 bases, with 10 bases between them. In germline, CDR1 is SGHTA, CDR2 FQGNSA. The length of the CDR3 is 15 residues. CDR3 residues: CASSLFGAANEKLFF. The CDR3 bases are TGTGCCAGCAGCTTATTCGGTGCAGCTAATGAAAAACTGTTTTTT.

J is TRBJ2-1 and V is TRBV7-2, with TRBD2 matching 10 bases. The CDR3 spans 15 residues. Germline lookup yields CDR1 SGHTA and CDR2 FQGNSA. J was trimmed by 1 base and V by 5 bases; bases with no gene match: 2. The CDR3: CASSVLAGSYNEQFF. The CDR3 DNA follows: TGTGCCAGCAGCGTACTAGCGGGATCCTACAATGAGCAGTTCTTC.

This rearrangement joins TRBV7-8 to TRBJ2-7; perhaps TRBD2 as D (5 bases). The CDR3 covers 13 residues. V was shortened by 5 bases and J by 1 base, with 9 bases between the two germline ends. Germline CDR1 reads SGHVS; CDR2 reads FQNEAQ. The CDR3 DNA sequence: TGTGCCAGCAGCCCACTAGTTTCCTACGAGCAGTACTTC. This gives the protein CASSPLVSYEQYF.

The chain links TRBV4-3 to TRBJ2-1; TRBD2 matches at 14 bases. The CDR3 extends over 19 amino acids. With 0 bases clipped from V and 7 bases from J, the junction kept 11 bases outside the gene matches. Looked up from germline, CDR1 is LGHNA and CDR2 is YSLEER. The chain's CDR3 is CASSQDLGAGTSGSNEQFF. The CDR3 DNA reads TGCGCCAGCAGCCAAGATCTAGGGGCCGGGACTAGCGGGAGTAATGAGCAGTTCTTC.

For the CDR3, the DNA is TGCAGCGGAGGGGGGGCAACTAATGAAAAACTGTTTTTT. Translating gives CSGGGATNEKLFF. This chain connects TRBV29-1 to TRBJ1-4; maybe TRBD1 (6 bases). The CDR3 is 13 amino acids. Looked up from germline, CDR1 is SQVTM and CDR2 is ANQGSEA. V lost 7 bases to trimming and J lost 0 bases, with 9 bases between them. The full variable domain, in which reference TRBV29-1 and TRBJ1-4 provide the parts outside the CDR3, is SAVISQKPSRDICQRGTSLTIQCQVDSQVTMMFWYRQQPGQSLTLIATANQGSEATYESGFVIDKFPISRPNLTFSTLTVSNMSPEDSSIYLCSGGGATNEKLFFGSGTQLSVL.

The rearrangement links TRBV29-1 to TRBJ1-1; D not resolved. The CDR3 is 11 residues long. V was clipped by 6 bases and J by 1 base, with 6 bases between them. The germline CDR1 and CDR2 sequences are SQVTM and ANQGSEA. The DNA of the CDR3 is TGCAGCGTCCGAGGGAACACTGAAGCTTTCTTT. Protein: CSVRGNTEAFF.

The chain recombines TRBV7-9 with TRBJ2-1, with 11 bases fitting TRBD2. Losses at the gene ends were 5 bases for V and 7 bases for J; bases not matched to a gene: 10. Per the germline V gene, CDR1 is SEHNR and CDR2 is FQNEAQ (reference sequence). The CDR3 loop spans 16 amino acids. CDR3 residues: CASSLNPTSGKNEQFF. The CDR3 DNA reads TGTGCCAGCAGCCTAAACCCGACTAGCGGGAAGAATGAGCAGTTCTTC.

This clone occurred a few times. V and J are TRBV27 and TRBJ2-3; D is uncertain. The CDR3 contains 15 residues. Trimming stripped 3 bases from V and 1 base from J, with 11 bases between. Germline loops: CDR1 MNHEY, CDR2 SMNVEV (reference sequence). This chain's CDR3 is CASSFTQTRTDTQYF. DNA of the CDR3: TGTGCCAGCAGTTTCACTCAGACCCGCACAGATACGCAGTATTTT.